The sequence of this TCR beta chain was determined in a study of shared clonotypes between healthy human individuals. Only in-frame clones appear in the TCRdb table, and some are missing; sequencing was by immunoSEQ multiplex PCR. The sample carries roughly 1,500,000 clones, around 98% recorded once. Germline trimming cut 0 bases from V and 3 bases from J; bases unmatched to any gene: 0. Germline loops: CDR1 SGHDN, CDR2 FVKESK. This CDR3 is built from 16 residues. The J gene is TRBJ2-2, the V gene TRBV14, with 11 nucleotides matching TRBD2. The specimen was naive CD4+ T cells sorted from blood. Subset here: CD45RA+ positively selected. This clonotype originated in a young man in good health. The CDR3, as DNA: TGTGCCAGCAGCCAAGAACTAGCGGGAGACACCGGGGAGCTGTTTTTT. It codes for CASSQELAGDTGELFF.